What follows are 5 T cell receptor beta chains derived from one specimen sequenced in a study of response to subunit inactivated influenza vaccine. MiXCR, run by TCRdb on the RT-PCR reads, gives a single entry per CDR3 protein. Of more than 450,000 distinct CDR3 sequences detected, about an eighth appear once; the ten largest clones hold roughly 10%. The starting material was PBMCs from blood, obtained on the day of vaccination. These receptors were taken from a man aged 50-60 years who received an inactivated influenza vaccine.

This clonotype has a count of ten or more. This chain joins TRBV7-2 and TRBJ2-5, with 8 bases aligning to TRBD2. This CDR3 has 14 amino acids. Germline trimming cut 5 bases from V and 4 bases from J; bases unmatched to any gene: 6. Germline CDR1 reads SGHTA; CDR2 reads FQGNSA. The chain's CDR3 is CASSTGLDRETQYF. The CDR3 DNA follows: TGTGCCAGCAGCACGGGACTAGATAGAGAGACCCAGTACTTC.

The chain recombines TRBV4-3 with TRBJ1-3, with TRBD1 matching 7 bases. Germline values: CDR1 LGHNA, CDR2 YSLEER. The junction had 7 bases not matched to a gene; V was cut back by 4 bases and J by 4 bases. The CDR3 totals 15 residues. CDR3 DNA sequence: TGCGCCAGCAGCCCGGACAGGTCGGTCGGAAACACCATATATTTT. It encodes CASSPDRSVGNTIYF.

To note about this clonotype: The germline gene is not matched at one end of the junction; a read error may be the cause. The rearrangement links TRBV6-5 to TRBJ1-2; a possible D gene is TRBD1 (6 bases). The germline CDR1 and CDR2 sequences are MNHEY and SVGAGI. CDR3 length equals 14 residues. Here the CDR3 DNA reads TGTGCCAGCAGTAACTCTACAGGGTACTATGGCTACACCTTC. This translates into CASSNSTGYYGYTF.

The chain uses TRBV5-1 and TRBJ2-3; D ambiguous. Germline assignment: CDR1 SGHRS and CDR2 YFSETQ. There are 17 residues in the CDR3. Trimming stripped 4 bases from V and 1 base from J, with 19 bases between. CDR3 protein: CASSNPNAKSGTDTQYF. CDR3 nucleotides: TGCGCCAGCAGCAACCCTAACGCAAAGAGTGGCACAGATACGCAGTATTTT.

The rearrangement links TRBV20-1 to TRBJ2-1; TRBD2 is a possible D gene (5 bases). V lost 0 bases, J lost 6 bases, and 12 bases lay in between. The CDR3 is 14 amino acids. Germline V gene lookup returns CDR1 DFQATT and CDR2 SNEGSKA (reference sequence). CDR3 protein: CSARDGSGGNEQFF. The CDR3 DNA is TGCAGTGCTAGAGATGGAAGCGGAGGCAATGAGCAGTTCTTC.